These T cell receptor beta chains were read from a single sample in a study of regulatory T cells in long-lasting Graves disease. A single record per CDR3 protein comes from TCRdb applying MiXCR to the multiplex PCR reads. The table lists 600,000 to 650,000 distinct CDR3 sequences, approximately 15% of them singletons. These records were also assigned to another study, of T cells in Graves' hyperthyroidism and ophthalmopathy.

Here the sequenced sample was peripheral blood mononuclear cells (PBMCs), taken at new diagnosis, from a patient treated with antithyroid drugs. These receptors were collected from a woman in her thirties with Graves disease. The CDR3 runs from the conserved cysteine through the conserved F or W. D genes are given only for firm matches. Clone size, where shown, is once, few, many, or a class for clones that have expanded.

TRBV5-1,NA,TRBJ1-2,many,TGTGCCAGCAGCTTGGATGACTATGGCTACACCTTC,CASSLDDYGYTF
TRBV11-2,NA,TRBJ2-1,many,TGTGCCAGCAGCCGATCGAGGGGATCCTACAATGAGCAGTTCTTC,CASSRSRGSYNEQFF
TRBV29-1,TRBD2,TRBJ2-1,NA,TGCAGCGTTGAAGGAACTAGCGCCTCTTGGAATGAGCAGTTCTTC,CSVEGTSASWNEQFF
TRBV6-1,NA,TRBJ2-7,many,TGTGCCAGCAGTCCAGGGGTGCCCCCCGGACAGTACTTC,CASSPGVPPGQYF
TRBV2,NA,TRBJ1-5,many,TGTGCCAGCAGTGAGGGCAGGGCCCCTGGCAATCAGCCCCAGCATTTT,CASSEGRAPGNQPQHF
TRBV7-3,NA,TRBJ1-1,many,TGTGCCAGCAGCTTAGGGTCGAACACTGAAGCTTTCTTT,CASSLGSNTEAFF
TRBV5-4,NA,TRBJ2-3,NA,TGTGCCAGCAGCTTGGAACAGCTCAGCACAGATACGCAGTATTTT,CASSLEQLSTDTQYF
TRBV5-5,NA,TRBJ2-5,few,TGTGCCAGCAGCTTGGTGGTTGGAGGGGGAGAGACCCAGTACTTC,CASSLVVGGGETQYF
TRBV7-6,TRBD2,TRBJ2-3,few,TGTGCCAGCAGCTTAAAGACTAGCGGGGCTCACATTAGCACAGATACGCAGTATTTT,CASSLKTSGAHISTDTQYF
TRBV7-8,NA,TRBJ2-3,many,TGTGCCAGCAGCTTATATGCGACTCTCAGGGGGGGGACAGATACGCAGTATTTT,CASSLYATLRGGTDTQYF
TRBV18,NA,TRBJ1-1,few,TGTGCCAGCTCACCACTGGAGGTGAACACTGAAGCTTTCTTT,CASSPLEVNTEAFF
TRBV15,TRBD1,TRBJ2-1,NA,TGTGCCACCAGCAGAGATAGTGGGACAGGTCGCAATGAGCAGTTCTTC,CATSRDSGTGRNEQFF
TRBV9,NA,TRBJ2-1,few,TGTGCCAGCAGCGTATTGGGGCAGGATACCTACAATGAGCAGTTCTTC,CASSVLGQDTYNEQFF
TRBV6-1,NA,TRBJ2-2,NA,TGTGCCAGCAGTATGCTTGACAGTTTCACCGGGGAGCTGTTTTTT,CASSMLDSFTGELFF
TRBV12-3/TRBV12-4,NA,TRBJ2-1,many,TGTGCCAGCACCCCGTCGCTTATAGCTTGGGAGCAGTTCTTC,CASTPSLIAWEQFF
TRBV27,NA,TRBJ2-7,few,TGTGCCAGCAGTGACTGGACCGTTAACGAGCAGTACTTC,CASSDWTVNEQYF
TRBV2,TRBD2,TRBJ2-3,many,TGTGCCAGCCTGAATAGCGGGATGGGCACAGATACGCAGTATTTT,CASLNSGMGTDTQYF
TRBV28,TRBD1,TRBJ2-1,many,TGTGCCAGCAAAAGGGACAGGGGCGCCGATGAGCAGTTCTTC,CASKRDRGADEQFF
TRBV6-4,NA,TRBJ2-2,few,TGTGCCAGCAGTGAAGCCCCGGGTACCGGGGAGCTGTTTTTT,CASSEAPGTGELFF
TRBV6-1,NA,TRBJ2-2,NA,TGTGCCAGCAGCTCACTTTTTCTTGCGGGAAACACCGGGGAGCTGTTTTTT,CASSSLFLAGNTGELFF
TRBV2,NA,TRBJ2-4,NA,TGTACCAGCAGTGATAGGGGAAGACTAGCCAAAAACATTCAGTACTTC,CTSSDRGRLAKNIQYF
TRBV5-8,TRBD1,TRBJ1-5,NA,TGTGCCAGCAGCCGAGACAGGGAACGACAGCCCCAGCATTTT,CASSRDRERQPQHF
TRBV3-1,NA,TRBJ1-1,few,TGTGCCAGCAGCCACCTCCGGGGGAACACTGAAGCTTTCTTT,CASSHLRGNTEAFF
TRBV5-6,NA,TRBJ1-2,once,TGTGCCAGCAGCTCCCCAGCAGAAGCTAACTATGGCTACACCTTC,CASSSPAEANYGYTF
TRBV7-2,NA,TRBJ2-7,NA,TGTGCCAGCAGCTATCAGGGTGGGCCTTACGAGCAGTACTTC,CASSYQGGPYEQYF
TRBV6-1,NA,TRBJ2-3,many,TGTGCCAGCAGCCAAAGGGAGATCACAGATACGCAGTATTTT,CASSQREITDTQYF
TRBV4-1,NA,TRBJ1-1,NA,TGCGCCAGCAGCCAAGGCGGGGTTGTCACTGAAGCTTTCTTT,CASSQGGVVTEAFF
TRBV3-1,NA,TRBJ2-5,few,TGTGCCAGCAGCCCCCGATGGGATCCCGCAAAAGAGACCCAGTACTTC,CASSPRWDPAKETQYF
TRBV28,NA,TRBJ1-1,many,TGTGCCAGCAGTTTATTGGGAGTCAACGTGGACACTGAAGCTTTCTTT,CASSLLGVNVDTEAFF
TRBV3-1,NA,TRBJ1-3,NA,TGTGCCAGCAGCCAAGAGAAAAGAACCATATATTTT,CASSQEKRTIYF
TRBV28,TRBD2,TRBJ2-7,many,TGTGCCAGCAGATGGACTAGCGGGAGCTCCTACGAGCAGTACTTC,CASRWTSGSSYEQYF
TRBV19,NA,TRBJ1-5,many,TGTGCCAGTAGTACAGGGAGAGGGGCTTATAGCAATCAGCCCCAGCATTTT,CASSTGRGAYSNQPQHF
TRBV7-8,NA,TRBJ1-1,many,TGTGCCAGCAGCTTACTAGACAGTGCGGCCGCTGAAGCTTTCTTT,CASSLLDSAAAEAFF